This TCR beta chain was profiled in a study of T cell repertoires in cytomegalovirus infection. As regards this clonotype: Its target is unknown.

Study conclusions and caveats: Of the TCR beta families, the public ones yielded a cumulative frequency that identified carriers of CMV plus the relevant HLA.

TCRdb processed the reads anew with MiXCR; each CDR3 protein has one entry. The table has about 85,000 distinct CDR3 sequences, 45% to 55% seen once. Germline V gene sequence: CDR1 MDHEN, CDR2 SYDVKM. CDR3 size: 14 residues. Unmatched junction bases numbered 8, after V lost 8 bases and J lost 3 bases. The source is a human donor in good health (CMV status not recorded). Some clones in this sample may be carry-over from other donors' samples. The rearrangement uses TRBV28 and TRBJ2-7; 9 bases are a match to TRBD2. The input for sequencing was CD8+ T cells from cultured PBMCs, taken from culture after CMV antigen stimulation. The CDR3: CASGREGGIYEQYF. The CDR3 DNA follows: TGTGCCAGCGGGCGGGAGGGGGGGATCTACGAGCAGTACTTC.